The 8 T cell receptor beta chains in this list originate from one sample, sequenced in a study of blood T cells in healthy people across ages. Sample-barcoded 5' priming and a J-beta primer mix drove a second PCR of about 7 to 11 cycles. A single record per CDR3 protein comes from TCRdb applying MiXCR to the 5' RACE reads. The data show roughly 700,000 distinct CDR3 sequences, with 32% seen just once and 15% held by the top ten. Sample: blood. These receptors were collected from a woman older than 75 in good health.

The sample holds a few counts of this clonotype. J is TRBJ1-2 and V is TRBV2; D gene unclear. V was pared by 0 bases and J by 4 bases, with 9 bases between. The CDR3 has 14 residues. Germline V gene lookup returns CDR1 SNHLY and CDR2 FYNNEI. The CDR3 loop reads CASSEARTLYGYTF. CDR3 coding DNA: TGTGCCAGCAGTGAAGCGCGGACTCTCTATGGCTACACCTTC.

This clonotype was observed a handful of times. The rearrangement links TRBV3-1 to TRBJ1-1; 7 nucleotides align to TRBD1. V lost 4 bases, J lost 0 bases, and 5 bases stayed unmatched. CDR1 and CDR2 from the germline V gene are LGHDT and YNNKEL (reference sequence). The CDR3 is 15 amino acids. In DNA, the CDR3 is TGTGCCAGCAGCCGAGCGACAGGGCTGAACACTGAAGCTTTCTTT. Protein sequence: CASSRATGLNTEAFF.

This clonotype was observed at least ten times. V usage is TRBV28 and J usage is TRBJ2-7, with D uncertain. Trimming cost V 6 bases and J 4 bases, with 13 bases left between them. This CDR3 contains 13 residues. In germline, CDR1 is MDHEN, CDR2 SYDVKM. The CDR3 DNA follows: TGTGCCAGCAGCCCGGTCAGAATTTACGAGCAGTACTTC. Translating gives CASSPVRIYEQYF.

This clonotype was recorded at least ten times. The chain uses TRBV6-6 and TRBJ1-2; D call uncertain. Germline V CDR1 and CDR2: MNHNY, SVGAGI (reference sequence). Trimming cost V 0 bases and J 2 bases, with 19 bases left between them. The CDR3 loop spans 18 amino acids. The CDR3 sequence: CASSYSSPTLGSNYGYTF. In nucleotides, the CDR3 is TGTGCCAGCAGTTACTCGTCCCCTACATTAGGGTCCAACTATGGCTACACCTTC.

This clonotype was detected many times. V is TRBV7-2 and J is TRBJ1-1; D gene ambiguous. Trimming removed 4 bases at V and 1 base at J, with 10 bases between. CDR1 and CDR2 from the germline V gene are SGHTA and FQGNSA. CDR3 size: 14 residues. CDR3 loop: CASSSWTTNTEAFF. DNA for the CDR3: TGTGCCAGCAGCTCCTGGACGACGAACACTGAAGCTTTCTTT.

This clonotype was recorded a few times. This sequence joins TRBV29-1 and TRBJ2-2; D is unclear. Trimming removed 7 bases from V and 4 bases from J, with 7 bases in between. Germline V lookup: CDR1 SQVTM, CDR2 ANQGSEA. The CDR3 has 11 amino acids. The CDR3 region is CSGTATGELFF. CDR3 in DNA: TGCAGCGGGACGGCCACCGGGGAGCTGTTTTTT.

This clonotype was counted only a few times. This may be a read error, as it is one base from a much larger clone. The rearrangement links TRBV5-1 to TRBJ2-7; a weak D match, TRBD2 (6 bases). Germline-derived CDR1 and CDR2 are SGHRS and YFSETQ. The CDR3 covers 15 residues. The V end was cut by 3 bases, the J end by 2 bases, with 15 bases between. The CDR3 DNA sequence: TGCGCCAGCAGCTGGAGGGCGGAACCCCCCTACGAGCAGTACTTC. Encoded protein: CASSWRAEPPYEQYF.

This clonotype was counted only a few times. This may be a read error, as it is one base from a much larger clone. As DNA, the CDR3 is TGCAGTGCTAGAGGTCTCCCGGGACTAGGTCCCCACAATGAGCAGTTCTTC. It is translated as CSARGLPGLGPHNEQFF. This chain connects TRBV20-1 to TRBJ2-1; TRBD2 matches 8 bases. Germline loops: CDR1 DFQATT, CDR2 SNEGSKA (reference sequence). This CDR3 region has 17 residues. V lost 1 base and J lost 5; bases outside the gene matches: 13.